This T cell receptor (beta chain) was obtained from a study of identical twins (dated by TCRdb to the mid-2010s). For the wider study: The study deep-sequenced TCR alpha and beta repertoires from monozygotic twins, unrelated adults of various ages and cord blood to test whether fetal clonotypes persist. To rule out contamination, the twin experiments were replicated at different times with different library preparation protocols. The study at large found these results: Invariant T cells such as MAIT and iNKT could partly confound zero-insertion analyses, though diverse VJ usage argued against this for most clonotypes. In beta out-of-frame sequences, excess twin sharing was weaker, because having fewer shared sequences lowered the signal-to-noise ratio. Abundant cord blood beta clonotypes carried fewer insertions; young adult naive repertoires showed a weaker similar trend, while memory repertoires showed none. Out-of-frame TCR alpha sharing in monozygotic twins was systematically underestimated by recombination models, whereas sharing between unrelated individuals was in agreement with the recombination models. Compared with coincidental sharing between unrelated individuals, out-of-frame TCR alpha sequences shared between twins showed an excess of sequences with low generation probability. Because the same donors could not be followed over many years, conclusions were based on cross-sectional statistical analysis.

Preparation of the library involved 5' RACE. The instrument was an Illumina HiSeq 2000. A universal primer binding site was added through template switching, and the final cDNA carried a unique molecular identifier so that TCR cDNA molecules could be counted accurately. Specific primers in the conserved constant-segment region were used to synthesize first-strand cDNA for TCR alpha and beta chains. Each cDNA library was double barcoded, with a SMART-Mk sample barcode plus Illumina barcodes, to control for contamination. TruSeq adapter sequences along with Illumina sample barcodes were introduced in two successive PCR steps. The TCR alpha and beta cDNA libraries were sequenced on the Illumina HiSeq platform using custom primers. Concerning the study's data processing: Raw reads were processed with MiGEC to extract unique molecular identifiers, and MiXCR was used to determine CDR3 positions. For each individual, recombination models were inferred using an EM algorithm with the repgenHMM and IGoR tools. The tcR package in R was used for shared clonotype analysis, with sharing normalized by the product of cloneset sizes. To study raw recombination without the effects of thymic and clonal selection, out-of-frame nonproductive sequences were analyzed. Through fastp at Q25 and MiXCR, TCRdb rebuilt clones from the public reads, retaining in-frame beta chains. Each CDR3 protein gets just one entry, which takes the most common genes and DNA from the rows behind it. For this entry, the V and J calls and clone size follow TCRdb and not the study's own pipeline. Counted in this sample were roughly 200,000 distinct CDR3 sequences; 7.5% of them appeared once. Of the sample, more than 1.5% falls within the top ten clones.

On this clonotype: The target of this receptor is not known. No quality values exist for individual bases; no much larger clone is one base distant.

From its cysteine to its phenylalanine, the CDR3 spans 16 amino acids. Only the CDR3 portion is preserved as DNA: 48 bases, with reading frame beginning at the first base. Per the germline V gene (reference sequence), DFQATT is the CDR1 and SNEGSKA is the CDR2. V trim: 1 base; J trim: 2 bases; unmatched bases: 2. All donors were healthy Caucasians. Three pairs of female monozygotic twins, all aged roughly 18 to 30 years, were included in the twin cohort. Miltenyi CD45RO+ enrichment and human naive T-cell isolation kits were used to isolate memory (CD45RO+) and naive T cells from PBMC. These same records also appear under a second study, on yellow fever vaccine responses in identical twins. From that second study: According to the authors, in identical twins the way T cells responded to vaccination appeared partly convergent and partly personalized. In the study, vaccine-responding T cell clones were precisely tracked in identical twins.

Sequencing was done on a sample of memory (CD45RO+) T cells sorted from blood. The cell subset or site label corresponds to: CD45RO+ enriched T cells. The sequence joins TRBV20-1 to TRBJ2-7; 16 nucleotides in the junction match TRBD2. This TCR came from a woman in her late teens or twenties in good health. In nucleotides, the sequence is TGCAGTGCTAGAGTGGGGACTAGCGGGAGGGCCTACGAGCAGTACTTC. This gives the protein CSARVGTSGRAYEQYF.